The clone carrying this T cell receptor (beta chain) was observed a single time. The sample comes from a study of OX40 agonist ivuxolimab in advanced cancers. Germline loops: CDR1 MDHEN, CDR2 SYDVKM. Germline trimming cut 8 bases from V and 5 bases from J; bases unmatched to any gene: 14. The length of the CDR3 is 16 residues. Only in-frame clones appear in the TCRdb table, and some are missing; sequencing was by immunoSEQ multiplex PCR. The sample holds around 37,000 clones, 65% to 90% seen once. This clonotype originated in an adult with an advanced solid tumor such as melanoma, head and neck, liver or kidney cancer. The rearrangement joins TRBV28 to TRBJ2-1; 8 nucleotides agree with TRBD2. The source material was CD4+ or CD8+ T cells sorted from blood, sampled in a trial of the OX40 agonist ivuxolimab. The CDR3 DNA follows: TGTGCCAGCCGTCCGCAACCGCGGGGGGCCGACAATGAGCAGTTCTTC. Amino acid sequence: CASRPQPRGADNEQFF.